The source of this T cell receptor beta chain is a study of cytomegalovirus exposure and HLA in healthy donors. Study observations and caveats: Fewer N-insertions than the approximately 610-donor mean were reportedly shown by an Asian-associated ancestry cluster in a later analysis.

This clone was recorded once. The antigen is not known. 60 Vbeta and 13 Jbeta primers were used in PCR. Only in-frame clones appear in the TCRdb table, and some are missing; sequencing was by immunoSEQ multiplex PCR. The sample consists of some 140,000 clones, around 77% of them appearing once. Per the germline V gene, CDR1 is MDHEN and CDR2 is SYDVKM. CDR3 length: 17 residues. J gave up 4 bases and V 3 bases, and 13 bases lay outside the gene matches. The rearrangement uses TRBV28 and TRBJ2-7; 9 bases line up with TRBD1. The sequence was obtained from a man aged 45-65 years in good health and CMV-seronegative. Sequenced: PBMCs. This CDR3 reads CASSLVPGTGNLYEQYF. Here the CDR3 DNA reads TGTGCCAGCAGTTTGGTTCCCGGGACAGGGAATCTGTACGAGCAGTACTTC.